This is a list of T cell receptor beta chains from one sample in a study of response to subunit inactivated influenza vaccine. MiXCR, applied by TCRdb to the RT-PCR reads, yields one record per CDR3 protein. Among 700,000 to 900,000 distinct CDR3 sequences, around 20% were seen once, and the ten largest hold roughly a tenth. The specimen was PBMCs from blood, collected around 5 days after vaccination. The receptors stem from a man in his forties or fifties who received an inactivated influenza vaccine. Both conserved end residues are part of each CDR3. A D gene is named only where the DNA matches it firmly. Clone size appears in some rows only: once, few, many, or a class for an expanded clone.

CDR3nt	CDR3aa	d_gene	abundance	v_gene	j_gene
TGCGCCAGCAGCCAAACCCTGGGACAGGGGGCCGATGAGCAGTTCTTC	CASSQTLGQGADEQFF	TRBD1	few	TRBV4-3	TRBJ2-1
TGTGCCAGCAGCAAAGGTGGGGAGGTCAACTCCTACGAGCAGTACTTC	CASSKGGEVNSYEQYF	NA	few	TRBV21-1	TRBJ2-7
TGCGCCAGCAGCTTGGGCCGGGGCCCGGGATCAGGGAACACTGAAGCTTTCTTT	CASSLGRGPGSGNTEAFF	NA	few	TRBV5-1	TRBJ1-1
TGTGCCAGCAGTCCGACCGGGCCCCCGCCGGCAGATACGCAGTATTTT	CASSPTGPPPADTQYF	NA	many	TRBV12-3/TRBV12-4	TRBJ2-3
TGTGCCAGCAGTTTAATTGCGACAGGGGCAGCCCCTTCTTATGGCTACACCTTC	CASSLIATGAAPSYGYTF	TRBD1	NA	TRBV27	TRBJ1-2
TGTGCCAGCAGCCCGGCCCCACCAAACGGGGCTTTCTTT	CASSPAPPNGAFF	NA	NA	TRBV6-1	TRBJ1-1
TGCGCCAGCAGCCGCAACAGGGGTGGCACTGAAGCTTTCTTT	CASSRNRGGTEAFF	TRBD1	NA	TRBV4-3	TRBJ1-1
TGCAGTGCTAGAGGGGGGAGAAGCGGGAACCTTTACAATGAGCAGTTCTTC	CSARGGRSGNLYNEQFF	TRBD2	NA	TRBV20-1	TRBJ2-1
TGTGCCACCTCTCGTTCCAGCTCCACCTACGAGCAGTACTTC	CATSRSSSTYEQYF	NA	NA	TRBV10-3	TRBJ2-7
TGTGCCAGCAGCTTAGCACGGGCCGAAGCTTTCTTT	CASSLARAEAFF	NA	NA	TRBV7-9	TRBJ1-1
TGTGCCAGCAGCCAGGCGACAGGGAACTATGGCTACACCTTC	CASSQATGNYGYTF	TRBD1	NA	TRBV4-2	TRBJ1-2
TGTGCCAGCAGCCCCCCGGGACTCCTGGGGGAGCAGTTCTTC	CASSPPGLLGEQFF	NA	NA	TRBV7-2	TRBJ2-1
TGTGCCAGCAGTGAAGCTCCCGTCAGAGAGCAGTTCTTC	CASSEAPVREQFF	NA	few	TRBV2	TRBJ2-1
TGTGCCAGCAGTTTCTTGGGGGCGGGTGGGGCCAACGTCCTGACTTTC	CASSFLGAGGANVLTF	NA	NA	TRBV27	TRBJ2-6
TGTGCCAGCAGTAACTTACTAGCGGGGGGGCGGGAGCAGTTCTTC	CASSNLLAGGREQFF	TRBD2	NA	TRBV27	TRBJ2-1
TGTGCCAGCAGCTTAGCCAACCAAGAGACCCAGTACTTC	CASSLANQETQYF	NA	NA	TRBV7-2	TRBJ2-5
TGCAGTGCTAGAGATGTGTTACTACATACCTACGAGCAGTACTTC	CSARDVLLHTYEQYF	NA	NA	TRBV20-1	TRBJ2-7
TGCGCCAGCAGTCAACCAGGGGTCCGGTCTAGCACAGATACGCAGTATTTT	CASSQPGVRSSTDTQYF	NA	few	TRBV5-1	TRBJ2-3
TGTGCCAGCAGCCACAAGGCAGGGGGCGGGGAGACCCAGTACTTC	CASSHKAGGGETQYF	TRBD1	NA	TRBV4-2	TRBJ2-5
TGCGCCAGCAGCCAAGATCTTGATAACTCCTACGAGCAGTACTTC	CASSQDLDNSYEQYF	NA	NA	TRBV4-3	TRBJ2-7
TGTGCCAGCAGTCCGACGGTGACGGGAGAGCAGTACTTC	CASSPTVTGEQYF	NA	NA	TRBV28	TRBJ2-7
TGTGCCAGCAGTTACTCGAGGACCCAGCCGGGGGCGAGCGGAGTAGGCACTGAAGCTTTCTTT	CASSYSRTQPGASGVGTEAFF	NA	NA	TRBV6-2/TRBV6-3	TRBJ1-1
TGTGCCAGCAGTTTCCGGACAGGGACTGGAAACACCATATATTTT	CASSFRTGTGNTIYF	TRBD1	many	TRBV6-5	TRBJ1-3
TGTGCCAGCAGTTTCGATCGGGGCGGGAACACTGAAGCTTTCTTT	CASSFDRGGNTEAFF	NA	NA	TRBV27	TRBJ1-1
TGTGCCAGCAGACGACTAGCGGGAGAATACGAGCAGTACTTC	CASRRLAGEYEQYF	TRBD2	NA	TRBV4-2	TRBJ2-7
TGCGCCAGCAGCCAAGGAGGGACTCCAGGGCAAGAGACCCAGTACTTC	CASSQGGTPGQETQYF	NA	once	TRBV4-1	TRBJ2-5
TGTGCCAGCAGCGCCCAAATGGGGGGGAATAGCGGTGGGTACAATGAGCAGTTCTTC	CASSAQMGGNSGGYNEQFF	TRBD2	NA	TRBV7-6	TRBJ2-1
TGTGCCAGCAGTTACGGCAGGGGTCGTGACGAGCAGTACTTC	CASSYGRGRDEQYF	NA	NA	TRBV6-5	TRBJ2-7
TGCGCCAGCAGCTTTACAGGGAATAAGAACACTGAAGCTTTCTTT	CASSFTGNKNTEAFF	NA	few	TRBV5-1	TRBJ1-1
TGCAGTGCTGGAACTAGCGCCCTGAGGGAGACCCAGTACTTC	CSAGTSALRETQYF	TRBD2	few	TRBV20-1	TRBJ2-5
TGCAGTGCTACGGGACCGACGGAGACCCAGTACTTC	CSATGPTETQYF	NA	few	TRBV20-1	TRBJ2-5
TGCGCCAGCAGCGAGTGGGGAGGGCCGAACACCGGGGAGCTGTTTTTT	CASSEWGGPNTGELFF	TRBD2	few	TRBV5-1	TRBJ2-2
TGTGCCAGCAGCTTAGCACCAGCGATGAACACTGAAGCTTTCTTT	CASSLAPAMNTEAFF	NA	NA	TRBV7-2	TRBJ1-1
TGTGCCAGCAGTGAACAGGGGGCTAAGTACGAGCAGTACTTC	CASSEQGAKYEQYF	TRBD1	few	TRBV25-1	TRBJ2-7
TGTGCCAGCAGTTACGAGTCGGCGTCCTACAATGAGCAGTTCTTC	CASSYESASYNEQFF	NA	few	TRBV6-2/TRBV6-3	TRBJ2-1
TGTGCCAGCAGTTTAGCCGGGACAGGGGTAATACCCCTCCACTTT	CASSLAGTGVIPLHF	TRBD1	NA	TRBV12-3/TRBV12-4	TRBJ1-6
TGTGCCACCAGCAGAGTAGCTGGGACACCGGGGGTAGCTTTCTTT	CATSRVAGTPGVAFF	NA	NA	TRBV15	TRBJ1-1
TGTGGCACCGGGACTAGCGGAAGCACAGATACGCAGTATTTT	CGTGTSGSTDTQYF	TRBD2	NA	TRBV10-3	TRBJ2-3
TGCAGTGCTAGTATTGGGACAGCGAACACTGAAGCTTTCTTT	CSASIGTANTEAFF	TRBD1	NA	TRBV20-1	TRBJ1-1
TGTGCCAGCAGTCCTTCTAGCGGGAGGGCCTACGAGCAGTACTTC	CASSPSSGRAYEQYF	TRBD2	many	TRBV7-2	TRBJ2-7
TGTGCCACCAGCAGTGGGACGGAGACCCAGTACTTC	CATSSGTETQYF	NA	few	TRBV15	TRBJ2-5
TGCGCCAGCAGCCATCGTACGGGACTAGCGGGGCTTACACTCTCCTACGAGCAGTACTTC	CASSHRTGLAGLTLSYEQYF	TRBD2	NA	TRBV4-3	TRBJ2-7
TGTGCCAGCAAACGGAGCGGGGAGAGCTCCTACAATGAGCAGTTCTTC	CASKRSGESSYNEQFF	TRBD2	NA	TRBV28	TRBJ2-1
TGTGCCAGCAGCTTATTCGAGATCCCCCGGGAGACCCAGTACTTC	CASSLFEIPRETQYF	NA	NA	TRBV7-6	TRBJ2-5
TGCAGCGCCCGACATGGGGAGAACACTGAAGCTTTCTTT	CSARHGENTEAFF	NA	few	TRBV29-1	TRBJ1-1
TGCGCCAGCAGCTTGGATGGGACTAGCGGGCGGGAGACCCAGTACTTC	CASSLDGTSGRETQYF	TRBD2	NA	TRBV5-1	TRBJ2-5
TGTGCCAGCAGTGAGCGGGAGGGCCTCTACGAGCAGTACTTC	CASSEREGLYEQYF	TRBD2	many	TRBV12-3/TRBV12-4	TRBJ2-7
TGTGCCAGCAGGCCGGGACAGATGGTGAGAGAGACCCAGTACTTC	CASRPGQMVRETQYF	TRBD1	NA	TRBV6-1	TRBJ2-5
TGCGCCAGCAGCTTGGCCCCGGGACAGGGGACCTCTGGACTGTTTTTT	CASSLAPGQGTSGLFF	TRBD1	few	TRBV5-1	TRBJ1-4
TGTGCCAGCAGCTCGTTAGGAGGAGGGACCTTCTACGAGCAGTACTTC	CASSSLGGGTFYEQYF	NA	NA	TRBV5-6	TRBJ2-7
TGCGCCAGCAGCCACACGAGGGGGGCGTACCAAGAGACCCAGTACTTC	CASSHTRGAYQETQYF	NA	NA	TRBV4-1	TRBJ2-5